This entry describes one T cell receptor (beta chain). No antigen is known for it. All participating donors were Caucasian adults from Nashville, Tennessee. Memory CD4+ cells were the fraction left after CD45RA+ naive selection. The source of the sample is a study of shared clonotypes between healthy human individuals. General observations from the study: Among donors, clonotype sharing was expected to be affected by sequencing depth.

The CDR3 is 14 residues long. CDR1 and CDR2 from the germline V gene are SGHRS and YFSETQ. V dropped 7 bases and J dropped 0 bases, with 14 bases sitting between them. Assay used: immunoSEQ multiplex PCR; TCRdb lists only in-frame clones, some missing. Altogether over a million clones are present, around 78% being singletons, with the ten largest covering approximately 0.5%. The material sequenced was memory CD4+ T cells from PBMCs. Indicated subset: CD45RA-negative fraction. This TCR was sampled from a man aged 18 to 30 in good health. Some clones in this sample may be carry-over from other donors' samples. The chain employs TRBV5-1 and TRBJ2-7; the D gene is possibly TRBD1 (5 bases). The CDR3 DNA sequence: TGCGCCAGCCAAACGGACATTGACTCCTACGAGCAGTACTTC. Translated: CASQTDIDSYEQYF. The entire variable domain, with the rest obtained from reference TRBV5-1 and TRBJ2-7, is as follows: KAGVTQTPRYLIKTRGQQVTLSCSPISGHRSVSWYQQTPGQGLQFLFEYFSETQRNKGNFPGRFSGRQFSNSRSEMNVSTLELGDSALYLCASQTDIDSYEQYFGPGTRLTVT.